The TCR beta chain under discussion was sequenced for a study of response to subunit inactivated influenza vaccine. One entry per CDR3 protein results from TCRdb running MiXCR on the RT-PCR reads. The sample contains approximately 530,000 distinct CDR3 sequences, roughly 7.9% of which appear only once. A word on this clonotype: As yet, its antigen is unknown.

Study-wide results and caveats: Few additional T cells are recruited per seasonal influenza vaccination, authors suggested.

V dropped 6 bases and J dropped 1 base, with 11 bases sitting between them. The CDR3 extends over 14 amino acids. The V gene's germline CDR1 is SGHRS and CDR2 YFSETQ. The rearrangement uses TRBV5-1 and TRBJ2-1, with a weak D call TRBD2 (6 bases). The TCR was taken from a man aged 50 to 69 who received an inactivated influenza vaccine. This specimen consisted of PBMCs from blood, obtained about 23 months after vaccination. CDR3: CASTTGTSYNEQFF. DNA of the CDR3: TGCGCCAGCACCACCGGGACTTCCTACAATGAGCAGTTCTTC. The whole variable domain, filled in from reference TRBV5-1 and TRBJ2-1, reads KAGVTQTPRYLIKTRGQQVTLSCSPISGHRSVSWYQQTPGQGLQFLFEYFSETQRNKGNFPGRFSGRQFSNSRSEMNVSTLELGDSALYLCASTTGTSYNEQFFGPGTRLTVL.